This T cell receptor beta chain was recorded in a study of cytomegalovirus exposure and HLA in healthy donors (dated by TCRdb to 2016 to 2017). About the full investigation: An earlier analysis of a few hundred of the donors reported about 260 Gb of sequence data and 117 million unique TCR beta sequences obtained from around 170 million T cells. A separate validation cohort of over 95 different subjects was used in addition to the 666-subject first cohort. A later genetic analysis used genome-wide SNP genotypes for about 60% of the roughly 670 donors, treating that subset as a discovery cohort. Typing coverage varied by locus: about 620-640 donors for A, B, C, DRB1 and DQB1; more than 500 for DQA1; over 600 for DPA1; 450 to 480 for DPB1. To predict cytomegalovirus infection status, the study brought together high-throughput TCR immunosequencing, statistical association of individual TCRs with disease status, and machine learning. A later analysis re-analyzed previously published TCR beta repertoires from several hundred donors and added high-resolution HLA genotyping to study TCR occurrence patterns. All discovery cohort repertoires had been generated using a single sequencing platform. HLA typing included class I and class II loci at four-digit resolution. An earlier analysis of 587 of the donors applied high-throughput TCR beta sequencing to assess whether each TCR beta V gene segment acted as functional or pseudogenic. The study was designed to test whether signatures of past pathogen exposure could be identified by cataloging public T cell receptors. On average, 235,054 unique TCR beta nucleotide sequences were sequenced per donor among 350 to 400 genotyped donors of the cohort, with about 19% of those sequences being non-productive. Among the roughly 400 genotyped donors, around 79% belonged to the genetic ancestry cluster associated with self-reported Caucasian donors. Several DR-DQ haplotypes were treated as single units for association and clustering because of strong linkage in the cohort. An early release that covered about 600 HLA-typed donors contained approximately 320 gigabases of sequencing data and roughly 84 million unique TCR sequences. Rather than using new phenotypic data, the later analysis identified candidate immune exposures from TCR beta sequences and from how often those sequences occurred across donors. Donor age, sex, ethnicity and CMV serostatus were compiled together with the repertoire data. The study used immunosequencing to profile the T cell repertoires of 666 subjects and linked those repertoires to cytomegalovirus serostatus.

On this clone itself: Its cognate antigen has yet to be identified. The record has no base qualities; no much larger clone is one base away.

Library preparation was by the immunoSEQ multiplex PCR assay. For the multiplex PCR, a mixture combining 60 forward primers for TCR Vbeta segments and 13 reverse primers for TCR Jbeta segments was used. The CDR3 region of rearranged TCR beta genes was amplified from genomic DNA with a multiplex PCR assay. Amplified TCR beta libraries were sequenced as 87-base-pair reads on the Illumina HiSeq System. On the authors' methods: A later analysis counted about 82 million unique TCR beta chains across the roughly 700 repertoires, and roughly 10 million of these chains were shared by at least two donors. To remove PCR and sequencing errors, raw reads were error-corrected and collapsed into unique sequences using a nearest-neighbor algorithm that merged closely related sequences. V, D and J gene segments were assigned by aligning CDR3 sequences to IMGT reference sequences. For a sequence to be retained, a match of at least six nucleotides was required to both a V gene segment and a J gene segment. A rearrangement counted as productive if the CDR3 had no stop codons and remained in frame with V and J, and every other rearrangement counted as non-productive. Following IMGT convention, CDR3 was defined as the stretch from the second conserved V-encoded cysteine to the conserved J-encoded phenylalanine. In an earlier analysis of more than 550 of the donors, sequences lacking an unambiguous match to a single V gene segment were excluded. An earlier analysis of several hundred of the donors called V segments functional above 56.7% productive rearrangements and segregating when the between-donor standard deviation exceeded 5%. To diagnose cytomegalovirus status from the catalog of TCR beta chain sequences, a statistical classification framework was built. In a later analysis, V and J genes were assigned by comparing TCR nucleotide sequences against IMGT/GENE-DB human TR gene sequences. A later analysis assigned CDR3 sequences and most-parsimonious VDJ recombination scenarios with the TCRdist pipeline. In a later analysis, each TCR beta chain was defined by its CDR3 amino acid sequence together with its V-gene family, and reads without a unique V-gene family were excluded. As a way to deal with suspected cross-contamination and a sequencing artifact, a later analysis dropped 450 to 700 nucleotide sequences that were highly shared and had low generation probability. For each public chain, a later analysis derived a clonal expansion index from normalized ranks of inferred template counts within each repertoire. A later analysis computed generation probabilities with a VDJ recombination model fitted to out-of-frame rearrangements, and checked the results against IGoR. In a later analysis, hypergeometric tests were used to score TCR-TCR, TCR-HLA and TCR-CMV co-occurrence, with a repertoire-size bias correction applied to TCR pairs. False discovery rates were estimated in a later analysis by permuting HLA or CMV assignments 20 times. In a later analysis, co-occurring TCRs were grouped using DBSCAN, with TCRdist sequence similarity added in when clustering inside HLA-allele-positive subsets. Co-occurrence clustering excluded repertoires with fewer than 30,000 or more than 120,000 public chains, plus five with anomalous nucleotide sharing. Imported from immuneACCESS, the table was reduced by TCRdb to in-frame sequences with V and J called. These copies leave out some clones; in studies compared against another copy, an unresolved V gene accounts for under half, and the cause of the remainder is not known. V, J and clone size are those of that table, while D and trimming were read from the DNA. For this sample there are 100,000 to 150,000 clones; 75% to 85% appear just once. 1% of the sample is taken by the ten largest.

Broader findings and caveats from the paper: A further reported finding was that TCR beta sequences accurately predicted the HLA-A and HLA-B alleles for most subjects in the first cohort. The earlier analysis of about 600 of the donors excluded some 15 rarely observed V segments, including chromosome 9 orphons, because counts were too low. In a later genetic analysis, fewer N-insertions in productive TCRs were reported among donors in an Asian-associated ancestry cluster than the roughly 640-donor mean. In a later analysis, TCR association rates were found to vary across HLA loci, with the most associated TCRs seen for DRB1 alleles and the fewest for HLA-C alleles. HLA typing was unavailable for some donors at each locus, so association tests used only the typed subset. A later genetic analysis associated a missense DCLRE1C variant with V-gene and J-gene trimming of TCR beta chains, and an independent cohort replicated the association. In a later analysis, most CMV-associated TCR beta chains were found to appear HLA-restricted, with HLA associations seemingly driven largely by CMV exposure. A later analysis reported that several top co-occurrence clusters appeared linked to parvovirus B19, influenza, CMV and Epstein-Barr virus. Presence/absence analyses assumed roughly uniform sequencing depth across donors, an assumption that may not hold. The classifier was reported to diagnose cytomegalovirus status with high specificity and sensitivity in both the original cohort and the validation cohort. The cohort was sequenced for TCR beta chains only, and without alpha or paired-chain data the features that could be detected were limited. Linkage disequilibrium might explain the correlated functional status among segregating V segments, but an unknown experimental factor could not be ruled out. In an earlier analysis of about 600 of the donors, most TCR beta V segments appeared in productive rearrangements about 87% or about 30% of the time, broadly matching IMGT annotations. At a false discovery rate of 0.05, a later analysis linked 15,000 to 20,000 TCR beta sequences to specific HLA alleles. Most TCR sequences were observed very rarely across donors, whereas some public TCRs were present in many individuals. It was suggested by the authors that the approach could potentially be generalized to other disease states and immunological phenotypes. Strong co-occurrence of HLA alleles, especially DR and DQ, made assigning TCR associations to individual alleles difficult. Compared with equally common non-associated chains, HLA-associated TCR beta chains in a later analysis were more clonally expanded and had lower generation probabilities. The 87-base-pair reads could not distinguish some IMGT-functional V segments, including TRBV6-2 and TRBV6-3, so those segments were excluded. A total of about 180 TCR beta chains were listed by the study as associated with cytomegalovirus. CMV serostatus was the only immune exposure information available for the cohort. A cluster of highly shared sequence variants was judged likely to represent a technical artifact of the sequencing pipeline. In vitro tests confirmed that a few of the cytomegalovirus-associated TCR beta chains recognize cytomegalovirus antigens.

The germline V gene gives CDR1 as MRHNA and CDR2 as SNTAGT. Trimming at the junction amounts to 2 bases on V and 8 bases on J, and the germline ends lie 16 bases apart. The CDR3, from cysteine to phenylalanine, totals 15 residues. Of the read, only the CDR3 DNA is kept; its 45 bases are in frame from base 1. The cohort consisted of 650 to 850 healthy bone marrow donors. At the time of sampling, every cohort member was nominally healthy, though immune exposures that went unrecorded were likely present. The donor tested CMV seronegative and was one of the 352 seronegative cohort members. Every donor gave a peripheral blood sample, and the peripheral blood mononuclear cells from that sample were used for TCR beta sequencing. Genomic DNA was extracted from the blood cell samples with the Qiagen DNeasy Blood Extraction Kit.

The sequence was collected from a man between 40 and 49 years old in good health and CMV-seronegative. Input material: PBMCs. The chain is assembled from TRBV6-4 and TRBJ2-1, with a tentative D gene TRBD2 over 7 matching bases. In nucleotide form, the sequence is TGTGCCAGCAGTGACGGGAGGGGGGGCTTAGATGAGCAGTTCTTC. The translation is CASSDGRGGLDEQFF.